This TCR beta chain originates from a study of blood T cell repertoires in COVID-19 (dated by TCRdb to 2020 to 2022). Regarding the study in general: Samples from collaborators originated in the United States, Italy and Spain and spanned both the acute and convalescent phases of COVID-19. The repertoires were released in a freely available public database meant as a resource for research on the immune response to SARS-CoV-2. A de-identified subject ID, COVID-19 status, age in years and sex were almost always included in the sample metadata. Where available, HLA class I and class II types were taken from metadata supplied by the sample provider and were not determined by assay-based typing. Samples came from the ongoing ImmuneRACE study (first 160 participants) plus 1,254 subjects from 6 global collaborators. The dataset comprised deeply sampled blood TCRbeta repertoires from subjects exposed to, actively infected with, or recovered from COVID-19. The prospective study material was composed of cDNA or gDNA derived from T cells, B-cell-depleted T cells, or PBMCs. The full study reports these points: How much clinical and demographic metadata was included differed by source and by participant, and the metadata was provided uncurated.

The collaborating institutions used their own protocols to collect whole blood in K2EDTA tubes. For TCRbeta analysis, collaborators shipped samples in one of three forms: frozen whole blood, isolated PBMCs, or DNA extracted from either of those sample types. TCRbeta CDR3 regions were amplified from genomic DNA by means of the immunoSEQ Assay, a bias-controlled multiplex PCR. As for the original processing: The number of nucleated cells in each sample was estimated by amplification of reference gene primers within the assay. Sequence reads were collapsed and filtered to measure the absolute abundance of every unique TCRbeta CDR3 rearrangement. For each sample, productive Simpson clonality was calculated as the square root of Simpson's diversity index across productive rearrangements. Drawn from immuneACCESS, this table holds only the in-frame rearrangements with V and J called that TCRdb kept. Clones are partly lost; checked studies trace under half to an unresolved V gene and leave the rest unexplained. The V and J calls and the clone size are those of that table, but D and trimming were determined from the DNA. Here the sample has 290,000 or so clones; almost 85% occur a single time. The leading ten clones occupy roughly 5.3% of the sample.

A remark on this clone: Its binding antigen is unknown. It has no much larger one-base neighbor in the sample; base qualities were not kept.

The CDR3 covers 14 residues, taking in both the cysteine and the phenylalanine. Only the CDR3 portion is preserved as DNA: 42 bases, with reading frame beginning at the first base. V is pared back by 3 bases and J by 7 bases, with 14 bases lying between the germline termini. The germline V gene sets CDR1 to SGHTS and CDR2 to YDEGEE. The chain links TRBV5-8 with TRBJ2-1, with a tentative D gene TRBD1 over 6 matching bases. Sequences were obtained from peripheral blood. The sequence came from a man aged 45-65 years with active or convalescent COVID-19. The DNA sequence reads TGTGCCAGCAGCTCCCGACGAGGGGGAAATGAGCAGTTCTTC. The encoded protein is CASSSRRGGNEQFF.